The 21 T cell receptor beta chains listed next were all sequenced from one sample in a study of control samples from healthy donors and cancer patients. Method: immunoSEQ multiplex PCR; TCRdb's copy keeps in-frame clones and lacks some. The repertoire has about 160,000 clones, around 90% of them found once; the top ten carry 0.68%. Source material: blood. These receptors all stem from a woman aged 30 to 39 in good health.

The chain couples TRBV9 to TRBJ2-3; TRBD2 might be the D (5 bases). Germline CDR1 reads SGDLS; CDR2 reads YYNGEE. This CDR3 region has 17 residues. V shed 3 bases and J shed 0 bases, with 17 bases lying between them. The CDR3 protein is CASSDGLSTESTDTQYF. For the CDR3, the DNA is TGTGCCAGCAGCGACGGACTCTCTACCGAGAGCACAGATACGCAGTATTTT.

The chain carries TRBV10-3 and TRBJ2-5; unclear D gene. The CDR3 runs to 16 residues. Germline CDR1 reads ENHRY; CDR2 reads SYGVKD. V was clipped by 4 bases and J by 0 bases, with 15 bases between them. The CDR3 nucleotides read TGTGCCATCAGTGTTGGTCACAGCCTGAACCAAGAGACCCAGTACTTC. As protein: CAISVGHSLNQETQYF.

The chain joins TRBV7-9 to TRBJ2-1, with D maybe TRBD2 (6 bases). In germline, CDR1 is SEHNR, CDR2 FQNEAQ (reference sequence). The ends were cut back, 3 bases at V and 3 bases at J, with 9 bases in the middle. This CDR3 has 14 residues. This chain's CDR3 is CASSFGGSYNEQFF. The CDR3 nucleotides read TGTGCCAGCAGCTTTGGAGGGAGCTACAATGAGCAGTTCTTC.

The chain couples TRBV5-4 to TRBJ1-2; possible D gene TRBD1, 6 bases. The V gene's germline CDR1 is SGHNT and CDR2 YYREEE (reference sequence). V was trimmed by 4 bases and J by 9 bases, leaving 22 bases between them. The length of the CDR3 is 15 residues. CDR3 DNA: TGTGCCAGCAGCCCCGATCGGCAGGGGATCTCAAGCTACACCTTC. Protein product: CASSPDRQGISSYTF.

Comments on this clone: Other DNA sequences in this specimen translate into the identical CDR3. V usage is TRBV7-9 and J usage is TRBJ1-1; weak D call: TRBD1 (5 bases). Germline-derived CDR1 and CDR2 are SEHNR and FQNEAQ (reference sequence). CDR3 length equals 13 residues. V lost 3 bases to trimming and J lost 0 bases, with 5 bases between them. The CDR3 DNA reads as TGTGCCAGCAGCTTGGACATGAACACTGAAGCTTTCTTT. It codes for CASSLDMNTEAFF.

This chain uses TRBV11-2 with TRBJ2-7; TRBD2 matches at 12 bases. From germline, CDR1 is SGHAT and CDR2 FQNNGV. This CDR3 region has 17 residues. The V gene end was trimmed by 1 base and the J gene end by 2 bases; junction bases not matched to a gene: 6. The chain's CDR3 is CASSLGPSSGRAYEQYF. The CDR3 DNA reads as TGTGCCAGCAGCTTAGGACCATCTAGCGGGAGGGCCTACGAGCAGTACTTC.

The rearrangement uses TRBV30 and TRBJ1-1; D gene uncertain. Deletions cut 4 bases from V and 6 bases from J, with 9 bases between. The CDR3 extends over 11 amino acids. The germline V gene has CDR1 GTSNPN and CDR2 SVGIG (reference sequence). The CDR3 nucleotides are TGTGCCTGGAAAGGGATCGCTGAAGCTTTCTTT. This sequence encodes CAWKGIAEAFF.

The genes are TRBV10-2 and TRBJ2-7; D perhaps matches TRBD1 (5 bases). The germline gives CDR1 WSHSY, CDR2 SAAADI. Trimming removed 4 bases from V and 2 bases from J, with 12 bases in between. The CDR3 extends over 14 amino acids. The CDR3 DNA follows: TGCGCCAGCAGTGGTGGCAGGGTCGCCTACGAGCAGTACTTC. Protein: CASSGGRVAYEQYF.

The chain couples TRBV5-6 to TRBJ2-7; 8 nucleotides match TRBD1. Germline CDR1 reads SGHDT; CDR2 reads YYEEEE. The ends lost 2 bases at V and 3 bases at J; junction bases unmatched: 7. The CDR3 runs to 15 residues. The CDR3 DNA reads as TGTGCCAGCAGCTTTGTGGGGGACAGGAACTACGAGCAGTACTTC. It specifies CASSFVGDRNYEQYF.

The rearrangement uses TRBV28 and TRBJ1-4; D gene ambiguous. The CDR3 runs 12 residues. The germline V and J ends were trimmed by 3 bases and 12 bases, with 11 bases remaining between them. Germline V CDR1 and CDR2: MDHEN, SYDVKM. The CDR3 nucleotides are TGTGCCAGCAGTTTGGCGGCGTCAGAACTGTTTTTT. Translation: CASSLAASELFF.

The V and J genes are TRBV24-1 and TRBJ2-1; TRBD2 matches 9 bases. Looked up from germline, CDR1 is KGHDR and CDR2 is SFDVKD. Trimming at V came to 4 bases and at J to 10 bases, leaving 1 base not matched to a gene. The CDR3 covers 12 residues. The CDR3 loop is CATSEGLAEQFF. The CDR3 DNA follows: TGTGCCACCAGTGAAGGACTAGCGGAGCAGTTCTTC.

This chain connects TRBV27 to TRBJ1-1, with 10 positions matching TRBD1. V lost 6 bases and J lost 4; bases outside the gene matches: 2. Germline V lookup: CDR1 MNHEY, CDR2 SMNVEV (reference sequence). The CDR3 spans 13 residues. The DNA of the CDR3 is TGTGCCAGCAGCTGGACAGGGGGCACTGAAGCTTTCTTT. Its protein product is CASSWTGGTEAFF.

The chain is built from TRBV5-1 and TRBJ1-2; the match to TRBD1 covers 7 bases. This CDR3 is 14 amino acids long. Germline CDR1 is SGHRS and CDR2 is YFSETQ. The V gene end was trimmed by 4 bases and the J gene end by 8 bases; junction bases not matched to a gene: 11. The CDR3 loop is CASSRTGASGGYTF. CDR3 bases: TGCGCCAGCAGCAGAACAGGGGCCTCTGGGGGCTACACCTTC.

The chain uses TRBV5-1 and TRBJ2-7; D is perhaps TRBD1 (6 bases). The CDR3 is made up of 13 amino acids. V lost 1 base, J lost 2 bases, and 7 bases lay in between. CDR1 and CDR2 from the germline V gene are SGHRS and YFSETQ. The CDR3 sequence is CASSLRDTYEQYF. DNA for the CDR3: TGCGCCAGCAGCTTGAGGGACACCTACGAGCAGTACTTC.

This clone was seen a few times. The genes are TRBV11-2 and TRBJ1-3; no definite D call. The germline V gene has CDR1 SGHAT and CDR2 FQNNGV. CDR3 length equals 15 residues. Trimming took off 6 bases at V and 0 bases at J, with 12 bases between the two ends. The CDR3 reads CASRLMVNSGNTIYF. CDR3 in DNA: TGTGCCAGCAGATTGATGGTTAACTCTGGAAACACCATATATTTT.

This clone was counted once. The chain couples TRBV6-5 to TRBJ2-1; 9 bases line up with TRBD2. Germline lookup yields CDR1 MNHEY and CDR2 SVGAGI. The CDR3 is made up of 15 amino acids. V lost 5 bases to trimming and J lost 6 bases; unmatched junction nucleotides: 8. In DNA form, the CDR3 reads TGTGCCAGCAGTCCCCGGGGGCGGGGGGGCAATGAGCAGTTCTTC. It specifies CASSPRGRGGNEQFF.

The chain carries TRBV19 and TRBJ1-3, with D hard to call. Trimming took 4 bases from V and 0 from J, leaving 7 bases between them. This CDR3 is built from 14 residues. From germline, CDR1 is LNHDA and CDR2 SQIVND (reference sequence). The CDR3 loop is CASSTINSGNTIYF. The CDR3 bases are TGTGCCAGTAGTACGATTAACTCTGGAAACACCATATATTTT.

The CDR3, as DNA: TGTGCCAGCAGCCCTACCTCGGGGTCCTACAATGAGCAGTTCTTC. Amino acid sequence: CASSPTSGSYNEQFF. The rearrangement uses TRBV3-1 (or the pseudogene TRBV3-2) and TRBJ2-1; D possibly corresponds to TRBD2 (5 bases). The germline V gene encodes CDR1 LGHDT and CDR2 YNNKEL (reference sequence). V gave up 4 bases and J gave up 1 base, with 11 bases separating them. The CDR3 consists of 15 residues.

CDR3 amino acids: CASSIGFGTSGTGELFF. The CDR3 nucleotides are TGTGCCAGTAGTATTGGGTTTGGGACTAGCGGTACCGGGGAGCTGTTTTTT. The chain combines TRBV19 with TRBJ2-2; 11 bases are shared with TRBD2. The V gene's germline CDR1 is LNHDA and CDR2 SQIVND (reference sequence). V dropped 3 bases and J dropped 5; count of bases not matched to a gene: 8. The CDR3 spans 17 residues.

The chain couples TRBV29-1 to TRBJ2-1, with D hard to call. V was trimmed by 7 bases and J by 8 bases, leaving 12 bases between them. Germline V gene sequence: CDR1 SQVTM, CDR2 ANQGSEA. This CDR3 is 11 amino acids long. DNA for the CDR3: TGCAGCGCGGGTCAACGCGATGAGCAGTTCTTC. Translated: CSAGQRDEQFF.

CDR3 protein: CASTREGHNEQFF. CDR3 in DNA: TGTGCCAGCACGCGGGAGGGCCATAATGAGCAGTTCTTC. The V and J genes are TRBV6-5 and TRBJ2-1; 9 bases line up with TRBD2. V gave up 7 bases and J gave up 7 bases; unmatched junction bases: 5. CDR1 and CDR2 (germline): MNHEY, SVGAGI. The CDR3 is made up of 13 amino acids.